The rows below give T cell receptor beta chains drawn from one sample of a study of blood T cells in healthy people across ages. TCRdb fed the 5' RACE reads into MiXCR, producing one record per CDR3 protein. This sample carries fewer than 1,000,000 distinct CDR3 sequences, around 43% of them seen once, and the ten largest clones take roughly 18%. The sample consisted of blood. The receptors were sampled from a man in his 60s in good health. CDR3s include the opening cysteine and the closing phenylalanine or tryptophan. The D gene is left open where the match is weak. The size field is filled for only some rows; it gives once, few, many or a size class.

d_call	v_call	clone_size	j_call	cdr3_aa	cdr3_nt
NA	TRBV12-3/TRBV12-4	NA	TRBJ1-3	CASSPGHGNTIYF	TGTGCCAGCAGCCCGGGACACGGAAACACCATATATTTT
NA	TRBV24-1	NA	TRBJ2-1	CATSDLFKGNEQFF	TGTGCCACCAGTGATTTATTTAAGGGGAATGAGCAGTTCTTC
NA	TRBV20-1	NA	TRBJ1-2	CSAPQGSSRFYGYTF	TGCAGTGCCCCCCAAGGCAGTAGTAGATTCTATGGCTACACCTTC
NA	TRBV7-2	few	TRBJ2-7	CASGGKVAYEQYF	TGTGCCAGCGGGGGGAAGGTAGCCTACGAGCAGTACTTC
NA	TRBV7-2	few	TRBJ2-7	CASSLGGPQLNEQYF	TGTGCCAGCAGCTTAGGGGGACCCCAGTTGAACGAGCAGTACTTC
TRBD1	TRBV2	NA	TRBJ2-7	CAILAGTGNYEQYF	TGTGCCATATTAGCCGGGACAGGGAATTACGAGCAGTACTTC
TRBD1	TRBV9	NA	TRBJ2-1	CASSGRQGKVSNEQFF	TGTGCCAGCAGCGGACGACAGGGTAAGGTCTCGAATGAGCAGTTCTTC
NA	TRBV2	few	TRBJ1-6	CASRRQDGNSPLHF	TGTGCCAGCAGAAGACAGGACGGGAATTCACCCCTCCACTTT
TRBD2	TRBV4-1	NA	TRBJ2-2	CASSQVHTAGGSNTGELFF	TGCGCCAGCAGCCAAGTCCATACAGCGGGGGGATCGAACACCGGGGAGCTGTTTTTT
TRBD1	TRBV7-3	NA	TRBJ2-7	CASSPGDRYNEQYF	TGTGCCAGCAGCCCCGGGGACAGGTACAATGAGCAGTACTTC